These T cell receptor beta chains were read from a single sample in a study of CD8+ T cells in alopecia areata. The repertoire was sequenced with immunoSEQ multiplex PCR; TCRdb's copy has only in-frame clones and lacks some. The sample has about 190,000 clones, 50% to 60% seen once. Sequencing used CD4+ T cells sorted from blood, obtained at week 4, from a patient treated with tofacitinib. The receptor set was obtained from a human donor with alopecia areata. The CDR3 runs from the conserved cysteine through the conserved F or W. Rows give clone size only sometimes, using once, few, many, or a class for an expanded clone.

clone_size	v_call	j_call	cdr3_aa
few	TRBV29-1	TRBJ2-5	CSVMREQETQYF
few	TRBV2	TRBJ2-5	CASSEPMEQTQYF
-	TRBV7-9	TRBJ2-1	CASSISTSYNEQFF
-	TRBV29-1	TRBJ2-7	CSVGWNSYEQYF
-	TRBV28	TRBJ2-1	CASSPDAFF
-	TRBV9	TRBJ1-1	CASSVQTGADTEAFF
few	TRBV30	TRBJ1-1	CAWSHGTAKAAFF
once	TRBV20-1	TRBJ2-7	CSVNIPYEQYF
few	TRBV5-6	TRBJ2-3	CASSPAGLGSQYF
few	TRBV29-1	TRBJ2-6	CSVVGGSGANVLTF
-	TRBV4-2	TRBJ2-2	CASSQDPKGYGGELFF
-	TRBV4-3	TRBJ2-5	CASSHPVRVEGLEETQYF
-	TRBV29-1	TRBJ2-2	CSVRDTGELFF
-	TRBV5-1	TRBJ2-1	CASSLTSGNNEQFF
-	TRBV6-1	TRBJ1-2	CASSERGGSYTF
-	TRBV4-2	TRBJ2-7	CASSQEALGYEQYF
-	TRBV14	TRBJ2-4	CASSQGGPIGVAKNIQYF
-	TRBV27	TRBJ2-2	CASSLGTGELFF
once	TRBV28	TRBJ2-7	CASSDRDEQYF
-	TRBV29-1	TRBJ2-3	CSVERLKGLADTQYF
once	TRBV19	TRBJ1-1	CASRGGTTEAFF
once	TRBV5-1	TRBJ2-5	CASSLGVGSRETQYF
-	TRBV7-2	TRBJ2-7	CASSPRPSSGRAEQYF
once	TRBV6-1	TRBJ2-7	CASKWTTTSYEQYF
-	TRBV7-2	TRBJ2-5	CASRVVREVPWETQYF
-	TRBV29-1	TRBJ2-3	CSVEGSRGSTDTQYF
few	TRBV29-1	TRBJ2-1	CSVRETYNEQFF
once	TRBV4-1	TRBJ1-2	CASSQDRTLKAGGYTF
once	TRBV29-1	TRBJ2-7	CSVRDGDSYEQYF
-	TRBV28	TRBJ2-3	CASSWEGGTDTQYF
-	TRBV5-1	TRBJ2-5	CASSTGVKETQYF
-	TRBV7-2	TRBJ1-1	CASSFSTGITEAFF